This TCR beta chain was captured in a study of CD8+CD57+ T cells in acquired aplastic anemia (dated by TCRdb to 2016 to 2019). Study-level background: A mean of 3.2 ug of DNA, ranging from about 0.19 to 30 ug, was extracted from sorted CD4+ and CD8+ cells. CD8+CD57+ expansion was defined as a frequency above the mean frequency observed in healthy subjects.

Patients chosen for sequencing had shown expansion of CD8+CD57+ cells by flow cytometry. All patients had severe acquired aplastic anemia diagnosed by International Study of Aplastic Anemia and Agranulocytosis and Camitta criteria. Patients had received no therapy at the time of blood sampling. In the study, sorted CD4+ and CD8+ blood T cells from patients with severe aplastic anemia and from healthy subjects underwent deep sequencing of TCR repertoires. Patients were enrolled under clinicaltrials.gov protocols 00001620, 01623167, 00001397, 00071045, 00081523 and 00961064 in the USA. Ficoll-Paque density gradient centrifugation was used to isolate peripheral blood mononuclear cells. Before DNA extraction, CD4+ and CD8+ T cells were sorted with FACS or magnetic beads. TCR beta VDJ combination and CDR3 sequence profiling used genomic DNA as the template. An Illumina HiSeq 2000 was the platform used for TCR repertoire sequencing. The paper's data handling went like this. Repertoire assessment relied on Simpson's diversity index, CDR3 size and DJ length profiles, and TRBV/TRBJ rearrangement plots. The immunodominant clone was defined as the most abundant DNA sequence in deep sequencing data. CDR3 amino acid sequences were screened for sharing across subjects and were compared with published repertoires and the VDJdb database. TCRdb trimmed public reads at Q25 via fastp, called clones via MiXCR and kept in-frame beta chains. Duplicate CDR3 protein sequences are folded into a single record with the most common DNA and genes. These V and J calls derive from TCRdb rather than the authors' analysis. The sample table shows roughly 180,000 distinct CDR3 sequences, and 45% to 60% are seen once. 10% to 15% of the sample rests with the top ten.

This clonotype was detected ten times or more. No cognate antigen has been identified for it. Base qualities are missing; no much larger clone stands one base away. The CDR3 has 13 amino acids, counting the end cysteine and phenylalanine. Only CDR3 DNA is held: 39 bases, read in frame from base 1. V and J are truncated by 0 bases and 4 bases respectively, leaving an intervening sequence of 5 bases. Looking up the germline V gene yields CDR1 LGHNA and CDR2 YNFKEQ. General conclusions and limits of the study: Around 30 CD8+ CDR3 sequences were found to be shared between patients and controls, but these sequences appeared to be highly expressed in patients and within the immunodominant clones of the patients. No significant difference in CD8+ Simpson's diversity was found between patients and healthy controls (P=0.060).

The chain links TRBV4-2 with TRBJ2-3; the D gene cannot be resolved reliably. Material for sequencing was sorted CD4+, CD8+, or CD8+CD57+ T cells (not recorded which) from PBMCs. The sequence was collected from a human donor with aplastic anemia. CDR3 protein: CASSQDGADTQYF. Read as DNA, the sequence is TGTGCCAGCAGCCAAGATGGGGCAGATACGCAGTATTTT.